Listed here is a single T cell receptor (beta chain). Alpha- and beta-chain coverage of first-strand cDNA came from TRAV- and TRBV-specific primers. Using a constant-region primer together with a V-primer adapter, TCRs were subjected to 15 to 25 PCR cycles of amplification. TCRdb redid the calling of the reads with MiXCR, one entry per CDR3 protein. Here the sample spans over 70,000 distinct CDR3 sequences, approximately 31% being singletons. This record comes from a study of low-dose radiotherapy and immunotherapy resistance in tumors. V lost 5 bases, J lost 0 bases, and 18 bases stayed unmatched. The V gene's germline CDR1 is GTSNPN and CDR2 SVGIG (reference sequence). The CDR3 is 18 residues long. The time point denotes: before trial treatment.

This TCR was sampled from a female donor with ovarian cancer. The sequencing used PBMCs, collected before treatment. The chain employs TRBV30 and TRBJ1-2; 7 nucleotides line up with TRBD1. The CDR3 bases are TGTGCCTGGGTAGAGAGGGGCCTCAGGACAGGTTCTAACTATGGCTACACCTTC. Translation: CAWVERGLRTGSNYGYTF. Filled out from reference TRBV30 and TRBJ1-2, the complete variable domain reads SQTIHQWPATLVQPVGSPLSLECTVEGTSNPNLYWYRQAAGRGLQLLFYSVGIGQISSEVPQNLSASRPQDRQFILSSKKLLLSDSGFYLCAWVERGLRTGSNYGYTFGSGTRLTVV.